The present T cell receptor beta chain was sequenced within a study of regulatory T cells in long-lasting Graves disease. Construction of TCR beta libraries relied on iRepertoire HTBI primers and on Arm-PCR targeting CDR3 regions. TCRdb reprocessed the multiplex PCR reads with MiXCR, giving one entry per CDR3 protein. The sample includes 560,000 or so distinct CDR3 sequences, roughly 16% of them seen just once. This clonotype was counted many times. Its antigen is unknown. As to time point: newly diagnosed GD, antithyroid drugs for less than 3 months. Following extraction of RNA from PBMCs, that RNA was used to make the TCR library. Findings of the study overall: Blood alone, not thyroid tissue, was studied.

This sample also belongs to another study, concerning T cells in Graves' hyperthyroidism and ophthalmopathy.

This TCR derives from a man between 18 and 35 years old with Graves disease. The sequenced sample was peripheral blood mononuclear cells (PBMCs), obtained at new diagnosis, from a patient treated with antithyroid drugs.

The chain's CDR3 is CASSWGQGNQPQHF. The CDR3 DNA follows: TGTGCCAGCAGCTGGGGTCAAGGGAATCAGCCCCAGCATTTT. The rearrangement uses TRBV7-9 and TRBJ1-5; no reliable D call. There are 14 residues in the CDR3. CDR1 is SEHNR and CDR2 is FQNEAQ in the germline V gene (reference sequence). V lost 4 bases, J lost 4 bases, and 11 bases lay in between.